The clone carrying this T cell receptor (beta chain) was seen many times. The source of the sample is a study of response to subunit inactivated influenza vaccine. Each CDR3 protein is one row after TCRdb ran MiXCR on the RT-PCR reads. Counted here are about 530,000 distinct CDR3 sequences, about 12% occurring once; the ten biggest clones make up roughly a tenth. Germline V gives CDR1 SGHRS, CDR2 YFSETQ. The trim removed 3 bases at V and 3 bases at J, leaving 1 base unmatched. The CDR3 consists of 13 residues. J is TRBJ2-7 and V is TRBV5-1, with 9 bases identical to TRBD1. The sample in question was PBMCs from blood, obtained on the day of vaccination. This clonotype originated in a man aged 45-60 years who received an inactivated influenza vaccine. Here the CDR3 reads CASSWGQGYEQYF. In DNA, the CDR3 is TGCGCCAGCAGCTGGGGACAGGGCTACGAGCAGTACTTC.